This TCR beta chain is drawn from a study of T-cell memory formation after mild COVID-19. As to this clonotype: Its antigen is unidentified.

The J segment lost 3 bases and the V segment lost 5 bases, leaving 15 bases of the junction unmatched. The V gene's germline CDR1 is SGHTA and CDR2 FQGTGA. The CDR3 sequence is 18 residues long. Overall study findings and caveats: A subset of responding clones appeared in pre-infection memory, suggesting cross-reactive memory joined.

The authors produced TCR alpha and TCR beta cDNA libraries with sample barcodes and UMIs by 5'RACE using constant-segment primers. MiXCR was run by TCRdb on the 5' RACE reads, yielding one entry per CDR3 protein. The sample lists a few hundred thousand distinct CDR3 sequences; 25% to 30% were seen once. This receptor was obtained from an adult woman who had mild COVID-19 (a few samples of this study predate the infection). Cell type and time point are not known. V gene TRBV7-3 combines with J gene TRBJ2-3, with TRBD2 matching 9 bases. Material: PBMCs or a T cell subset sorted from them (not recorded which). For the CDR3, the DNA is TGTGCCAGCAGCCTCAGTGAAGATAGCGGGAGCCTTACAGATACGCAGTATTTT. Residues: CASSLSEDSGSLTDTQYF.